The 25 T cell receptor beta chains below come from one sample, sequenced in a study of post-analysis software for immune sequencing data (dated by TCRdb to between 2014 and 2017). The method was PCR. These reads were obtained on an Illumina HiSeq 2500. To reduce PCR and sequencing biases, unique molecular identifiers were incorporated into the TCR beta cDNA libraries. Starting from the raw public reads, TCRdb applied fastp trimming at Q25, assembled clones with MiXCR and retained in-frame beta chains. CDR3 protein sequences are deduplicated, and each keeps its most common genes and DNA. A total of 650,000 to 850,000 distinct CDR3 sequences appear in this sample, around 46% of them only once. The ten largest clones represent just under 5% of the sample. Their antigens are not known. Broad study findings and their caveats: Patients showed significantly higher frequencies than controls for several TRBV segments, among them TRBV5-6, TRBV5-1 and TRBV20-1.

What was sequenced was blood. Receptor source: a girl under 18 with multiple sclerosis.

The chain joins TRBV6-5 to TRBJ1-6, with no clear D. Germline-derived CDR1 and CDR2 are MNHEY and SVGAGI. V was shortened by 6 bases and J by 9 bases, with 12 bases between the two germline ends. The CDR3 covers 13 residues. CDR3 residues: CASSNPQVSPLHF. CDR3 nucleotides: TGTGCCAGCAGCAACCCCCAGGTTTCACCCCTCCACTTT.

On this clonotype: One junction end does not reproduce the germline sequence, and a read error may be involved. This chain links TRBV7-2 with TRBJ2-4; D may be TRBD2 (6 bases). The DNA end favors TRBJ2-7, so the J call may be wrong. CDR1 is SGHTA and CDR2 is FQGNSA in the germline V gene. This CDR3 is 14 amino acids long. The CDR3 DNA sequence: TGTGCCGGCAGCTTAGGAGGGAGTGCGTACGAGCAGTACTTC. Translated: CAGSLGGSAYEQYF.

This sequence joins TRBV5-1 and TRBJ1-1, with TRBD1 as a possible D gene (6 bases). V gave up 4 bases and J gave up 1 base, with 11 bases separating them. The CDR3 is 14 amino acids. Germline CDR1 and CDR2: SGHRS and YFSETQ. Here the CDR3 DNA reads TGCGCCAGCAGCGAGCCGACAGGGAACACTGAAGCTTTCTTT. Protein product: CASSEPTGNTEAFF.

The chain recombines TRBV19 with TRBJ2-7; 10 nucleotides agree with TRBD1. The CDR3 consists of 17 residues. V lost 5 bases and J lost 5; bases outside the gene matches: 15. Germline V gene data show CDR1 as LNHDA and CDR2 as SQIVND (reference sequence). For the CDR3, the DNA is TGTGCCAGTAGTTCCTCTGCCGGCTGGGACAGGGGTAACGAGCAGTACTTC. Translated, it gives CASSSSAGWDRGNEQYF. Variable domain in full (rest from reference TRBV19 and TRBJ2-7): DGGITQSPKYLFRKEGQNVTLSCEQNLNHDAMYWYRQDPGQGLRLIYYSQIVNDFQKGDIAEGYSVSREKKESFPLTVTSAQKNPTAFYLCASSSSAGWDRGNEQYFGPGTRLTVT.

The rearrangement joins TRBV28 to TRBJ1-4; TRBD1 matches 9 bases. The CDR3 is 14 amino acids. In germline, CDR1 is MDHEN, CDR2 SYDVKM. The ends lost 6 bases at V and 8 bases at J; junction bases unmatched: 7. CDR3 nucleotide sequence: TGTGCCAGCAGCTTACAGGGGACAGGGGAAAAACTGTTTTTT. It translates to CASSLQGTGEKLFF.

V gene TRBV20-1 combines with J gene TRBJ2-7, with 10 bases that match TRBD2. The J call is in doubt because the DNA end fits TRBJ2-5 better. The CDR3 is made up of 17 amino acids. The germline V gene has CDR1 DFQATT and CDR2 SNEGSKA (reference sequence). In DNA, the CDR3 is TGCAGTGCTAGGAGGCTAGCGGGAGTTCCTGGGGCAGAGACCCAGTACTTC. Its translation: CSARRLAGVPGAETQYF.

This clonotype was detected once. The chain has TRBV20-1 and TRBJ2-3; 12 bases map to TRBD2. After removal of 6 bases from V and 3 bases from J, the junction contained 10 bases not matched to a gene. The CDR3 is 16 amino acids. Germline lookup yields CDR1 DFQATT and CDR2 SNEGSKA (reference sequence). The CDR3 sequence is CSALLGGTSGTDTQYF. DNA of the CDR3: TGCAGTGCCCTCCTAGGAGGGACTAGCGGGACAGATACGCAGTATTTT.

The chain combines TRBV11-2 with TRBJ2-7; 9 bases map to TRBD1. Germline CDR1 SGHAT, CDR2 FQNNGV. The CDR3 contains 14 residues. The trim removed 4 bases at V and 3 bases at J, leaving 4 bases unmatched. As DNA, the CDR3 is TGTGCCAGCAGCTCCGGACAGGGGAACTACGAGCAGTACTTC. Amino acid sequence: CASSSGQGNYEQYF.

In its sample, this clonotype was seen a few times. A junction boundary mismatches the germline segment, possibly from a read error. The rearrangement links TRBV4-2 to TRBJ2-5; D call uncertain. The DNA matches TRBJ2-7 better at its end, which makes the J call doubtful. Germline assignment: CDR1 LGHNA and CDR2 YNFKEQ. The CDR3 loop spans 15 amino acids. The CDR3 spells CASSQAAGSAHEQYF. DNA for the CDR3: TGTGCCAGCAGTCAAGCCGCCGGCTCTGCCCACGAGCAGTACTTC.

This clonotype was found once. J is TRBJ2-7 and V is TRBV7-2; possible D gene TRBD1, 6 bases. CDR1 and CDR2 from the germline V gene are SGHTA and FQGNSA. V was trimmed by 5 bases and J by 1 base, leaving 24 bases between them. The CDR3 has 18 residues. DNA for the CDR3: TGTGCCAGCAGCCCCACGCCTATTGGACAGCTAGGTTCCTACGAGCAGTACTTC. It yields the protein CASSPTPIGQLGSYEQYF.

The chain has TRBV15 and TRBJ2-7; D tentatively fits TRBD1 or TRBD2 (7 bases each). The CDR3 runs 16 residues. The germline CDR1 and CDR2 sequences are LNHNV and YYDKDF (reference sequence). Trimming took off 2 bases at V and 7 bases at J, with 21 bases between the two ends. The CDR3 region is CATSRPTGEGSREQYF. In DNA, the CDR3 is TGTGCCACCAGCAGACCTACAGGGGAGGGTTCGAGAGAGCAGTACTTC.

This clonotype was recorded many times. The chain recombines TRBV29-1 with TRBJ1-1, with D possibly TRBD1 on 5 matching bases. The V gene lost 1 base and the J gene lost 0 bases, with 6 bases spanning the gap. The CDR3 contains 13 residues. Germline CDR1 is SQVTM and CDR2 is ANQGSEA. CDR3 protein: CSVEGQMNTEAFF. CDR3 DNA sequence: TGCAGCGTTGAAGGACAGATGAACACTGAAGCTTTCTTT.

A single count supports this clonotype. The gene calls are TRBV7-3 and TRBJ1-2, with D possibly matching TRBD1 (6 bases). In germline, CDR1 is SGHTA, CDR2 FQGTGA. V was cut by 5 bases and J by 0 bases, with 13 bases left in between. There are 15 residues in the CDR3. The CDR3 DNA follows: TGTGCCAGCAGCACACGGGACACAACTAACTATGGCTACACCTTC. The encoded protein is CASSTRDTTNYGYTF.

This clonotype showed up just a few times. The chain links TRBV12-3 or TRBV12-4 to TRBJ2-5; D may be TRBD1 (5 bases). Gene TRBJ2-7 matches the end of the DNA better, so the J call may be wrong. The CDR3 extends over 13 amino acids. The CDR3 reads CASSPSWGHEQYF. Written as DNA, the CDR3 is TGTGCCAGCAGCCCTTCCTGGGGCCACGAGCAGTACTTC.

The V call is TRBV7-2, the J call TRBJ2-7; no clear D gene. The CDR3 covers 11 residues. Germline values: CDR1 SGHTA, CDR2 FQGNSA. Trimming removed 2 bases from V and 6 bases from J, with 5 bases in between. The CDR3, as DNA: TGTGCCAGCAGCTTACAGGTCGAGCAGTACTTC. Translated, it gives CASSLQVEQYF.

The chain joins TRBV29-1 to TRBJ2-5, with a possible D match to TRBD2 (5 bases). The CDR3 loop spans 13 amino acids. Per germline, CDR1 SQVTM and CDR2 ANQGSEA. Trimming took off 3 bases at V and 5 bases at J, with 13 bases between the two ends. The DNA for the CDR3 is TGCAGCGTTGACTTTGGGGAGAGGGAGACCCAGTACTTC. It is translated as CSVDFGERETQYF.

This clonotype was picked up a small number of times. DNA for the CDR3: TGTGCCAGCAGCCCCAAGGGACTAGCGGGAGCGGGTGGTACAGATACGCAGTATTTT. Translating it yields CASSPKGLAGAGGTDTQYF. The gene calls are TRBV7-2 and TRBJ2-3; 14 bases align to TRBD2. Germline-derived CDR1 and CDR2 are SGHTA and FQGNSA. The CDR3 extends over 19 amino acids. The trim removed 5 bases at V and 3 bases at J, leaving 13 bases unmatched. The full variable domain, rest sourced from reference TRBV7-2 and TRBJ2-3, is GAGVSQSPSNKVTEKGKDVELRCDPISGHTALYWYRQSLGQGLEFLIYFQGNSAPDKSGLPSDRFSAERTGGSVSTLTIQRTQQEDSAVYLCASSPKGLAGAGGTDTQYFGPGTRLTVL.

This clonotype was seen a few times. This chain joins TRBV20-1 and TRBJ1-2; the match to TRBD1 covers 9 bases. CDR3 length equals 14 residues. J lost 9 bases, V lost 6 bases, and 14 bases had no gene match. CDR1 and CDR2 from the germline V gene are DFQATT and SNEGSKA (reference sequence). CDR3 bases: TGCAGTGCCAGCCCCCGACAGGGGGGAATGCGCTACACCTTC. Protein: CSASPRQGGMRYTF.

Here the CDR3 DNA reads TGTGCCAGCAGTTCTACCTGGACAGGCCGAAGAGATGGCTACACCTTC. Translating it yields CASSSTWTGRRDGYTF. This chain uses TRBV12-3 or TRBV12-4 with TRBJ1-2, with 7 bases fitting TRBD1. Germline trimming cut 4 bases from V and 6 bases from J; bases unmatched to any gene: 14. The length of the CDR3 is 16 residues.

This clonotype was seen ten or more times. The chain couples TRBV6-6 to TRBJ1-2; 8 nucleotides align to TRBD1. Germline values: CDR1 MNHNY, CDR2 SVGAGI (reference sequence). The V gene end was trimmed by 6 bases and the J gene end by 8 bases; junction bases not matched to a gene: 8. The CDR3 covers 13 residues. DNA of the CDR3: TGTGCCAGCAGACCCCAGGGGGCGGGGGGCTACACCTTC. This gives the protein CASRPQGAGGYTF.

This clonotype was seen only a few times. The CDR3 DNA sequence: TGCAGTGCTGACAGTTCCTACGAGCAGTACTTC. Translated, it gives CSADSSYEQYF. The chain employs TRBV20-1 and TRBJ2-7; tentative D call: TRBD1 (5 bases). V was clipped by 5 bases and J by 1 base, with 6 bases between them. CDR3 length: 11 amino acids. Germline V gene data show CDR1 as DFQATT and CDR2 as SNEGSKA (reference sequence).

The V call is TRBV28, the J call TRBJ1-5, with 7 bases lining up with TRBD1. Looked up from germline, CDR1 is MDHEN and CDR2 is SYDVKM. After removal of 10 bases from V and 4 bases from J, the junction contained 10 bases not matched to a gene. CDR3 length: 14 amino acids. The chain's CDR3 is CATMGQISNQPQHF. The CDR3 DNA reads as TGTGCCACGATGGGACAGATTAGTAATCAGCCCCAGCATTTT.

Comments on this clonotype: The conserved phenylalanine or tryptophan is not found at the CDR3 terminus, so this likely reflects a read error. The chain couples TRBV12-3 or TRBV12-4 to TRBJ2-1; 7 bases line up with TRBD2. The CDR3 length is 15 residues. The CDR3, as DNA: TGTGCCGGCAGTTTAGCGGGTAGCTCCTACAATGAGCAGTTCGTC. Its translation is CAGSLAGSSYNEQFV.

This clonotype came up once. CDR3 in DNA: TGTGCCAGCAGATCGGGAGGGCGCAATGAGCAGTTCTTC. Translation gives CASRSGGRNEQFF. The chain is built from TRBV27 and TRBJ2-1; 8 bases are shared with TRBD2. This CDR3 spans 13 amino acids. CDR1 MNHEY and CDR2 SMNVEV come from the germline V gene (reference sequence). V lost 6 bases to trimming and J lost 6 bases; unmatched junction nucleotides: 4.

CDR3 in amino acids: CASSISMGHRDNEQFF. CDR3 DNA sequence: TGTGCCAGTAGTATTTCCATGGGGCACAGGGACAATGAGCAGTTCTTC. The rearrangement uses TRBV19 and TRBJ2-1; a possible D gene is TRBD1 (6 bases). V dropped 3 bases and J dropped 5 bases, with 17 bases sitting between them. This CDR3 has 16 residues. The germline V gene has CDR1 LNHDA and CDR2 SQIVND (reference sequence).